A selection of T cell receptor beta chains follows, all from one sample in a study of blood T cell repertoires in COVID-19. Assay used: immunoSEQ multiplex PCR; TCRdb lists only in-frame clones, some missing. The profile covers about 210,000 clones, with 86% appearing a single time and 3.5% to 4% taken by the ten largest. Sequencing input: PBMCs or T cells enriched from blood (not recorded which). The receptors stem from a woman in her 40s with acute COVID-19. Each CDR3 is given with its conserved first and last residue. The D gene is left open where the match is weak. The size entry is marked missing in some rows and otherwise reads once, few, many or a size class.

D gene	V gene	clone size	J gene	CDR3 DNA	CDR3 protein
-	TRBV18	-	TRBJ1-2	TGTGCCAGCTCACCAAGTCAGTCTAGTGACTATGGCTACACCTTC	CASSPSQSSDYGYTF
TRBD2	TRBV2	-	TRBJ2-1	TGTGCCAGCCGGCCGAGACTAGCGGGCAATGAGCAGTTCTTC	CASRPRLAGNEQFF
-	TRBV5-4	-	TRBJ1-2	TGTGCCAGCAGCTTGGGTGGGGCCAACTACCTATCCGGCTATGGCTACACCTTC	CASSLGGANYLSGYGYTF
-	TRBV6-6	few	TRBJ2-1	TGTGCCAGCAATGGGGGAGGATACAATGAGCAGTTCTTC	CASNGGGYNEQFF
TRBD2	TRBV27	once	TRBJ2-5	TGTGCCAGCAGTTCCGGCGAGGTATTAGCGGGAAAAGAGACCCAGTACTTC	CASSSGEVLAGKETQYF
TRBD1	TRBV19	-	TRBJ2-1	TGTGCCAGTAGTACCCCCGGGACAGGCTACAATGAGCAGTTCTTC	CASSTPGTGYNEQFF
TRBD2	TRBV5-1	-	TRBJ2-3	TGCGCCAGCAGCTTGTTCCTAGCGGGAAAACTAGATACGCAGTATTTT	CASSLFLAGKLDTQYF
TRBD1	TRBV6-1	-	TRBJ1-5	TGTGCCAGCAGTGAAGCCTGGGACAGGGCGTGGGGCAATCAGCCCCAGCATTTT	CASSEAWDRAWGNQPQHF
-	TRBV15	-	TRBJ2-7	TGTGCCAACCTCCGAACTAGTATTAACTACGAGCAGTACTTC	CANLRTSINYEQYF
TRBD2	TRBV9	-	TRBJ2-7	TGTGCCAGCGGCACGGAAGCGGGAGAGGACGAGCAGTACTTC	CASGTEAGEDEQYF
TRBD2	TRBV9	-	TRBJ2-1	TGTGCCAGCAGCGTAGCTAGCGGGAGGGCCAATGAGCAGTTCTTC	CASSVASGRANEQFF
TRBD1	TRBV6-5	-	TRBJ2-7	TGTGCCAGCAGTTACGGGTGGACAGGGCGAAGGAACGAGCAGTACTTC	CASSYGWTGRRNEQYF
-	TRBV27	-	TRBJ1-5	TGTGCCAGCAGTTGGGGGGGACGGAATATGCCCCAGCATTTT	CASSWGGRNMPQHF
-	TRBV20-1	-	TRBJ1-2	TGCAGTGCTAGTTCACAGGGAAACTATGGCTACACCTTC	CSASSQGNYGYTF
TRBD1	TRBV4-1	few	TRBJ1-1	TGCGCCAGCAGCACTCTCGGGAGTAGGGACAGGGGGGCTTTCTTT	CASSTLGSRDRGAFF
TRBD1	TRBV19	-	TRBJ1-1	TGTGCCAGTAGTGGGAGGCGGGACAGGGGTGGTGAAGCTTTCTTT	CASSGRRDRGGEAFF
TRBD2	TRBV24-1	-	TRBJ2-1	TGTGCCACCAGTGATCCCGGGACTAGCCAAACACGGCAGTTCTTC	CATSDPGTSQTRQFF
TRBD1	TRBV28	-	TRBJ2-1	TGTGCCAGCAGTTATATCAGGACAGGGGGCTCCTACAATGAGCAGTTCTTC	CASSYIRTGGSYNEQFF
-	TRBV7-8	once	TRBJ1-1	TGTGCCAGCACCAATCCCGAGGGATTGCGTGGGTTGAACACTGAAGCTTTCTTT	CASTNPEGLRGLNTEAFF
-	TRBV5-1	-	TRBJ2-2	TGCGCCAGCAGCCGTCCTGAGGCCAGTACCGGGGAGCTGTTTTTT	CASSRPEASTGELFF
TRBD1	TRBV27	-	TRBJ2-5	TGTGCCAGCAGTCCACTCCTTTACAGGGGGCCGGAGACCCAGTACTTC	CASSPLLYRGPETQYF
-	TRBV25-1	-	TRBJ1-1	TGTGCCAGCAGTGTGGCAGGCTTGAACACTGAAGCTTTCTTT	CASSVAGLNTEAFF
-	TRBV5-6	few	TRBJ1-1	TGTGCCAGCAGCTTCTGGAGCTCCTCCCCCGTGAGGAACACTGAAGCTTTCTTT	CASSFWSSSPVRNTEAFF
-	TRBV18	-	TRBJ2-5	TGTGCCAGCTCACTGCAGGGGGGAGAGACCCAGTACTTC	CASSLQGGETQYF
TRBD1	TRBV3-1/TRBV3-2	once	TRBJ2-2	TGTGCCAGCAGCCAAGAACGCCGGGACAGGGCTGCCGGGGAGCTGTTTTTT	CASSQERRDRAAGELFF
TRBD2	TRBV7-6	once	TRBJ2-3	TGTGCCAGCAGCCCTACTAGCGGGAGTTCGACAGATACGCAGTATTTT	CASSPTSGSSTDTQYF
TRBD2	TRBV19	few	TRBJ2-1	TGTGCCAGTAGTGTGGCGGGAGGGCCGGTTGAGCAGTTCTTC	CASSVAGGPVEQFF
-	TRBV28	-	TRBJ2-5	TGTGCCAGCAGTCCCGCGGGTCAAGAGACCCAGTACTTC	CASSPAGQETQYF
TRBD1	TRBV7-9	-	TRBJ2-3	TGTGCCAGCAGCACTCAGAAGGGGGCGGATACGCAGTATTTT	CASSTQKGADTQYF
TRBD1	TRBV7-9	-	TRBJ2-7	TGTGCCAGCAGCCGGACAGGGGACGAGCAGTACTTC	CASSRTGDEQYF
TRBD2	TRBV28	-	TRBJ2-2	TGTGCCAGCAGTCCCGGGACTAGCGTAAACACCGGGGAGCTGTTTTTT	CASSPGTSVNTGELFF
TRBD2	TRBV19	-	TRBJ2-3	TGTGCCAGTAGTATAGTTCTCACTAGCGGGAGAAGGGCAGATACGCAGTATTTT	CASSIVLTSGRRADTQYF
-	TRBV6-2/TRBV6-3	-	TRBJ1-5	TGTGCCAGCAGTTACTCGAGTTCCAGGGGCAATCAGCCCCAGCATTTT	CASSYSSSRGNQPQHF
TRBD2	TRBV10-2	-	TRBJ2-1	TGCGCCAGCAGTGAGGCCATAGCGGGAGTTCGTGAGCAGTTCTTC	CASSEAIAGVREQFF
TRBD1	TRBV29-1	-	TRBJ1-1	TGCAGCGTTACAAGGACAGGGGGCTGGGGGACTGAAGCTTTCTTT	CSVTRTGGWGTEAFF
TRBD1	TRBV30	-	TRBJ1-2	TGTGCCTGGAGTGTACAGGGGTCGAACTATGGCTACACCTTC	CAWSVQGSNYGYTF
-	TRBV18	-	TRBJ2-1	TGTGCCAGCTCACCTTTACAGGGTAGGGATGAGCAGTTCTTC	CASSPLQGRDEQFF
-	TRBV20-1	-	TRBJ2-1	TGCAGTGCTTACAACAATGAGCAGTTCTTC	CSAYNNEQFF
-	TRBV6-4	few	TRBJ1-6	TGTGCCAGCAGTGTGTCGAGAAATTCACCCCTCCACTTT	CASSVSRNSPLHF
TRBD2	TRBV2	-	TRBJ2-7	TGTGCCAGCAGTGAAACTAGCGGGACCACTTACGAGCAGTACTTC	CASSETSGTTYEQYF
TRBD2	TRBV30	-	TRBJ2-5	TGTGCCTGGAGTGGGACTAGCGGGAGGGAGACCCAGTACTTC	CAWSGTSGRETQYF
-	TRBV7-2	once	TRBJ2-3	TGTGCCAGCAGCGCGCCAGGGGTGGATACGCAGTATTTT	CASSAPGVDTQYF
-	TRBV7-8	-	TRBJ1-3	TGTGCCAGCAGCTTAGTAGCGGGGGGGGTTTCTGGAAACACCATATATTTT	CASSLVAGGVSGNTIYF
TRBD1	TRBV19	-	TRBJ2-6	TGTGCCAGTAACCAGGGACAGGGGGTTTCTGGGGCCAACGTCCTGACTTTC	CASNQGQGVSGANVLTF
TRBD2	TRBV7-2	-	TRBJ2-3	TGTGCCAGCAGCCGCACGACTACAAGCGGGATCCGCACAGATACGCAGTATTTT	CASSRTTTSGIRTDTQYF
-	TRBV6-6	-	TRBJ1-5	TGTGCCAGCAGTCCAGAAATCTTTTATAGCAATCAGCCCCAGCATTTT	CASSPEIFYSNQPQHF
-	TRBV10-2	-	TRBJ1-5	TGCGCCAGCAGTGAGGCAGGCCCGATCTTGCAACCCCAGCATTTT	CASSEAGPILQPQHF
TRBD2	TRBV5-1	-	TRBJ2-1	TGCGCCAGCATATCTGTAAGCGGGAGCTCCTACAATGAGCAGTTCTTC	CASISVSGSSYNEQFF
-	TRBV12-3/TRBV12-4	-	TRBJ1-1	TGTGCCAGCGCTGGGAGATCTGAAGCTTTCTTT	CASAGRSEAFF